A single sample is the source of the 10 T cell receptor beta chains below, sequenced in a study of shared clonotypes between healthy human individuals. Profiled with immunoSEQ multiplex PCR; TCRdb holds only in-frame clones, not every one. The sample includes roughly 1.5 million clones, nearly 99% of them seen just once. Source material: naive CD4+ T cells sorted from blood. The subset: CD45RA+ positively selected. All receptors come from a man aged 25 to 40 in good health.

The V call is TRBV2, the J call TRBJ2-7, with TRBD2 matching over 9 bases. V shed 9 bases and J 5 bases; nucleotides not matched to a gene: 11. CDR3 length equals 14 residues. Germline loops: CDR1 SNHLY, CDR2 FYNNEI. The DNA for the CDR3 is TGTGCCAGTTACCTCGGGACTAGCCTAGACGAGCAGTACTTC. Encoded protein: CASYLGTSLDEQYF.

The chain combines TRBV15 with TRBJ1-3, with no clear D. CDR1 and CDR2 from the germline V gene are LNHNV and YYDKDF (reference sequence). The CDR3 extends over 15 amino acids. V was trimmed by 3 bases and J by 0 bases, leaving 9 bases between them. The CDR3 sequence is CATSRDTVSGNTIYF. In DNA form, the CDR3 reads TGTGCCACCAGCAGGGATACAGTCTCTGGAAACACCATATATTTT.

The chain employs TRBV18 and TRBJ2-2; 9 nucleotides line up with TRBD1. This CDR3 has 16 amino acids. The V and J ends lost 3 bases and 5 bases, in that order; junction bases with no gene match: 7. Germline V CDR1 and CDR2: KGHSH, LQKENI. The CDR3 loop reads CASSPRDRVPTGELFF. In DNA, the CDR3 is TGTGCCAGCTCACCCCGGGACAGGGTTCCGACCGGGGAGCTGTTTTTT. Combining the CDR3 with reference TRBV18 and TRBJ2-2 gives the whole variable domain NAGVMQNPRHLVRRRGQEARLRCSPMKGHSHVYWYRQLPEEGLKFMVYLQKENIIDESGMPKERFSAEFPKEGPSILRIQQVVRGDSAAYFCASSPRDRVPTGELFFGEGSRLTVL.

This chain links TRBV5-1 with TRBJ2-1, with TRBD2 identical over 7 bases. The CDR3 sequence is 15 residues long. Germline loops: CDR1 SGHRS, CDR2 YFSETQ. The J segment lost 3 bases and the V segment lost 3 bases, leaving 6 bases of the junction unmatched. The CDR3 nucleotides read TGCGCCAGCAGCTCTCGGGCTAGCGGCTACAATGAGCAGTTCTTC. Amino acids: CASSSRASGYNEQFF. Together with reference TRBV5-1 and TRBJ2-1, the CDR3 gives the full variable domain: KAGVTQTPRYLIKTRGQQVTLSCSPISGHRSVSWYQQTPGQGLQFLFEYFSETQRNKGNFPGRFSGRQFSNSRSEMNVSTLELGDSALYLCASSSRASGYNEQFFGPGTRLTVL.

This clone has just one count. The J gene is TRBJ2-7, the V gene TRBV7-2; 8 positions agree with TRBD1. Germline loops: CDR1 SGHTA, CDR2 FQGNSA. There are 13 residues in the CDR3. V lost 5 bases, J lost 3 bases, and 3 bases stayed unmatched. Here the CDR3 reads CASSADRGYEQYF. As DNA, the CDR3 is TGTGCCAGCAGCGCCGACAGGGGCTACGAGCAGTACTTC.

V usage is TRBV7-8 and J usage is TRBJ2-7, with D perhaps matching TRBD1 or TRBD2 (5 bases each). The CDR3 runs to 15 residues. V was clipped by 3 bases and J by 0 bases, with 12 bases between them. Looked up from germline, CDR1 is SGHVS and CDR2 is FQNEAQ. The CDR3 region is CASSFGAGFSYEQYF. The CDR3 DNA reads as TGTGCCAGCAGCTTCGGGGCAGGTTTCTCCTACGAGCAGTACTTC.

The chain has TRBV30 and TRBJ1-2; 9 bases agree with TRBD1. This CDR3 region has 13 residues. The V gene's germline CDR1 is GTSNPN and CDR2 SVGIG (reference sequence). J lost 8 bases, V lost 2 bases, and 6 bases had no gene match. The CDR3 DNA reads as TGTGCCTGGAGTAGTGACAGGGGGAGCGGCTACACCTTC. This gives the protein CAWSSDRGSGYTF. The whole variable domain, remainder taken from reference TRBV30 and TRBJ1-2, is SQTIHQWPATLVQPVGSPLSLECTVEGTSNPNLYWYRQAAGRGLQLLFYSVGIGQISSEVPQNLSASRPQDRQFILSSKKLLLSDSGFYLCAWSSDRGSGYTFGSGTRLTVV.

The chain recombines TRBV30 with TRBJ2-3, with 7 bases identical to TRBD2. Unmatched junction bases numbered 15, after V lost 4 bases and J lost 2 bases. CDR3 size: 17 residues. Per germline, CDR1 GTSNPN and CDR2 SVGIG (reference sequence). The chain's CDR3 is CAWTRRLQAGNTDTQYF. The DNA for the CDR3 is TGTGCCTGGACGAGACGCCTCCAAGCGGGAAACACAGATACGCAGTATTTT.

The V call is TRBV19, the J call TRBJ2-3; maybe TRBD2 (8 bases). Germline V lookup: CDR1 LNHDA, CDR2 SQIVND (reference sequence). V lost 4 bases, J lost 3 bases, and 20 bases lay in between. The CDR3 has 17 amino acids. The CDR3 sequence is CASSRPRGASGTDTQYF. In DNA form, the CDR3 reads TGTGCCAGTAGTAGGCCCAGGGGGGCTAGCGGGACAGATACGCAGTATTTT.

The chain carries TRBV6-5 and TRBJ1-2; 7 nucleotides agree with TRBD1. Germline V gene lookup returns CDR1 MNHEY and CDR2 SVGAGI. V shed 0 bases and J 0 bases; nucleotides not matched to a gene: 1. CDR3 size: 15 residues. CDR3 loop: CASSYSGTANYGYTF. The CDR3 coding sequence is TGTGCCAGCAGTTACTCCGGGACAGCTAACTATGGCTACACCTTC.